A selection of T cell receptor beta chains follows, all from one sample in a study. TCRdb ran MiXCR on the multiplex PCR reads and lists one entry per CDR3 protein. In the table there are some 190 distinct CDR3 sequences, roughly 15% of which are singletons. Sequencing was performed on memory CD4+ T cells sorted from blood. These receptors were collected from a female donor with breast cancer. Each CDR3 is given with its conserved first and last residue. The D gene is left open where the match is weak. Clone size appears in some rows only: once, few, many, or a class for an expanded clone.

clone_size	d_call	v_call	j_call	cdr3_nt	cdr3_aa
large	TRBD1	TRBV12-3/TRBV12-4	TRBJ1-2	TGTGCCAGCAGTTTACGTGACAGGGGTCTGGATGGCTACACCTTC	CASSLRDRGLDGYTF
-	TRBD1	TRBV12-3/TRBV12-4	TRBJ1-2	TGTGCCAGCAGTTTGATGGGACAGGGGAGTTTCTATGGCTACACCTTC	CASSLMGQGSFYGYTF
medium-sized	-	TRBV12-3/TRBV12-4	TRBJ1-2	TGTGCCAGCAGTTTAGTACGAGGGTCTGGCTACACCTTC	CASSLVRGSGYTF
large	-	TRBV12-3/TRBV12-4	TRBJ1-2	TGTGCCAGCAGTTTTAGTTATAACTATGGCTACACCTTC	CASSFSYNYGYTF
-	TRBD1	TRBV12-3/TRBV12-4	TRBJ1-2	TGTGCCAGCGCTAGACAGGGGACCGATGGCTACACCTTC	CASARQGTDGYTF
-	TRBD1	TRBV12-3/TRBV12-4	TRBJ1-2	TGTGCCAGCAGTTTGATGGGACAGCAGAACTATGGCTACACCTTC	CASSLMGQQNYGYTF
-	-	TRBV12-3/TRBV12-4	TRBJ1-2	TGTGCCAGCAGCCCAGACAGGTCCTATGGCTACACCTTC	CASSPDRSYGYTF
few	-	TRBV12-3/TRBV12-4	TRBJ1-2	TGTGCCAGCAGTTTATACCCCATGGGTGGGGCGCGTGGCTACACCTTC	CASSLYPMGGARGYTF
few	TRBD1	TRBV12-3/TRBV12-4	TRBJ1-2	TGTGCCAGCAGTTTGACAGGGGAGCTCTATGGCTACACCTTC	CASSLTGELYGYTF
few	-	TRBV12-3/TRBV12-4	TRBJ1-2	TGTGCCAGCAGTTTCGAGGGCGCGGGAGTGGAGGGCTACACCTTC	CASSFEGAGVEGYTF